These 14 T cell receptor beta chains were sequenced from one sample in a study of T cell repertoires in cytomegalovirus infection. TCRdb reprocessed the reads with MiXCR, giving one entry per CDR3 protein. Among hundreds of thousands of distinct CDR3 sequences listed, 8% to 10% were seen once. The sample taken for sequencing was PBMCs. The receptor set was obtained from a human donor in good health (CMV status not recorded). Some clones in this sample may be carry-over from other donors' samples.

This clonotype has more than one count but fewer than ten. V usage is TRBV5-6 and J usage is TRBJ1-2; possibly TRBD1 for D (5 bases). Germline lookup yields CDR1 SGHDT and CDR2 YYEEEE. V was trimmed by 4 bases and J by 4 bases, leaving 8 bases between them. The CDR3 spans 12 residues. CDR3 protein: CASSRDFYGYTF. Here the CDR3 DNA reads TGTGCCAGCAGCCGGGACTTCTATGGCTACACCTTC.

This clonotype came up many times. The CDR3 protein is CASSLDPGYNEQFF. CDR3 DNA sequence: TGTGCCAGCAGCTTAGACCCAGGCTACAATGAGCAGTTCTTC. The chain recombines TRBV7-6 with TRBJ2-1, with D hard to call. This CDR3 contains 14 residues. The V end lost 1 base, the J end lost 3 bases, and 7 bases lay between the germline ends. The germline V gene encodes CDR1 SGHVS and CDR2 FNYEAQ.

This clonotype was detected many times. The chain has TRBV2 and TRBJ2-1, with 10 bases lining up with TRBD2. Per germline, CDR1 SNHLY and CDR2 FYNNEI. V lost 6 bases to trimming and J lost 4 bases; unmatched junction nucleotides: 6. This CDR3 comprises 15 residues. The CDR3 spells CASRVSGGPYNEQFF. The DNA for the CDR3 is TGTGCCAGCAGGGTTAGCGGGGGGCCTTACAATGAGCAGTTCTTC.

The chain uses TRBV28 and TRBJ1-1; TRBD1 is a possible D gene (5 bases). CDR3 length: 14 residues. The V gene lost 3 bases and the J gene lost 5 bases, with 13 bases spanning the gap. The germline V gene encodes CDR1 MDHEN and CDR2 SYDVKM. The DNA of the CDR3 is TGTGCCAGCAGTTTGACGGTGGCAGGGACTGAAGCTTTCTTT. This sequence encodes CASSLTVAGTEAFF.

Remarks on this clonotype: A much larger clone lies a single base off, so this may be a read error. The chain uses TRBV14 and TRBJ1-2; D is unclear. V lost 4 bases to trimming and J lost 5 bases, with 14 bases between them. The germline gives CDR1 SGHDN, CDR2 FVKESK. This CDR3 is built from 14 residues. The CDR3 region has the DNA TGTGCCAGCAGCCGAGTAGGCGGTGTTTATGGCTACACCTTC. Its translation is CASSRVGGVYGYTF.

This clonotype was seen at least ten times. The chain uses TRBV18 and TRBJ1-4, with 8 bases identical to TRBD1. The CDR3 sequence is 15 residues long. Germline V gene data show CDR1 as KGHSH and CDR2 as LQKENI. With V trimmed by 6 bases and J by 5 bases, 8 bases remained unmatched. The CDR3 here is CASSLRTGRNEKLFF. For the CDR3, the DNA is TGTGCCAGCTCCCTAAGGACAGGGAGAAATGAAAAACTGTTTTTT.

This clonotype was seen repeatedly, ten times or more. CDR3 in amino acids: CASCAAGANVLTF. The CDR3 region has the DNA TGTGCCAGCTGTGCTGCGGGGGCCAACGTCCTGACTTTC. The V and J genes are TRBV7-3 and TRBJ2-6; no clear D. This CDR3 is built from 13 residues. Looked up from germline, CDR1 is SGHTA and CDR2 is FQGTGA. Trimming pared 8 bases from V and 4 bases from J, leaving 9 bases between.

This clonotype was recorded a few times. This chain joins TRBV6-6 and TRBJ2-3; D gene ambiguous. Germline V lookup: CDR1 MNHNY, CDR2 SVGAGI (reference sequence). The V gene lost 1 base and the J gene lost 4 bases, with 6 bases spanning the gap. The CDR3 sequence is 13 residues long. CDR3 sequence: CASSYYPADTQYF. In nucleotides, the CDR3 is TGTGCCAGCAGTTACTACCCTGCAGATACGCAGTATTTT.

This clonotype was observed many times. The rearrangement uses TRBV6-4 and TRBJ2-6; D ambiguous. The CDR3 runs to 15 residues. V lost 3 bases, J lost 1 base, and 7 bases lay in between. In germline, CDR1 is MRHNA, CDR2 SNTAGT. The CDR3 region is CASSEGVSGANVLTF. Here the CDR3 DNA reads TGTGCCAGCAGTGAAGGCGTATCTGGGGCCAACGTCCTGACTTTC.

J is TRBJ2-5 and V is TRBV20-1, with TRBD2 as a possible D gene (6 bases). CDR1 DFQATT and CDR2 SNEGSKA come from the germline V gene (reference sequence). V was pared by 3 bases and J by 5 bases, with 16 bases between. CDR3 length: 14 amino acids. DNA of the CDR3: TGCAGTGCTAGGGCCCCCCCCGGGGGTGAGACCCAGTACTTC. It yields the protein CSARAPPGGETQYF.

The chain uses TRBV29-1 and TRBJ1-2; D might be TRBD1 (6 bases). V lost 4 bases and J lost 2, with 8 bases in between. CDR1 SQVTM and CDR2 ANQGSEA come from the germline V gene. CDR3 length equals 12 residues. The CDR3 DNA follows: TGCAGCGTTGCAGGGGCCAACTATGGCTACACCTTC. Protein sequence: CSVAGANYGYTF.

This clonotype was seen a few times. The chain is built from TRBV4-3 and TRBJ2-2; no firm D call. Trimming shortened V by 3 bases and J by 4 bases, and 12 bases separated the two germline ends. The CDR3 has 15 residues. From germline, CDR1 is LGHNA and CDR2 YSLEER. The CDR3 DNA reads TGCGCCAGCAGCCACCCGGACCGATTCACCGGGGAGCTGTTTTTT. Translated: CASSHPDRFTGELFF.

In its sample, this clonotype was seen many times. The V call is TRBV28, the J call TRBJ2-1, with 8 bases lining up with TRBD1. CDR1 and CDR2 (germline): MDHEN, SYDVKM. The V and J ends lost 6 bases and 0 bases, in that order; junction bases with no gene match: 7. CDR3 size: 16 residues. The CDR3, as DNA: TGTGCCAGCAGACAACAGGGGGGCGCCTCCTACAATGAGCAGTTCTTC. This gives the protein CASRQQGGASYNEQFF.

This clonotype occurred a few times. This rearrangement joins TRBV20-1 to TRBJ1-1; 10 positions agree with TRBD1. V lost 4 bases and J lost 3; bases outside the gene matches: 11. This CDR3 spans 16 amino acids. Germline V gene data show CDR1 as DFQATT and CDR2 as SNEGSKA (reference sequence). The CDR3 nucleotides read TGCAGTGCTACCTTCACCGGGACAGGGGTCTACACTGAAGCTTTCTTT. Translated, it gives CSATFTGTGVYTEAFF.